One sample yielded the 13 T cell receptor beta chains listed below, sequenced in a study of cytomegalovirus exposure and HLA in healthy donors. The primer mix had 60 Vbeta and 13 Jbeta primers. Some clones are missing from TCRdb's copy, which holds only in-frame ones; the method was immunoSEQ multiplex PCR. The table has 120,000 to 150,000 clones, around 65% seen once; the top ten hold 5.5% to 7%. The source material was PBMCs. These TCRs come from a woman in her sixties or seventies in good health and CMV-seronegative.

V gene TRBV10-3 combines with J gene TRBJ2-7; maybe TRBD1 (5 bases). The germline V gene has CDR1 ENHRY and CDR2 SYGVKD. V was shortened by 3 bases and J by 5 bases, with 14 bases between the two germline ends. This CDR3 contains 14 residues. CDR3 sequence reads: CAISDQQGRDEQYF. The CDR3 DNA follows: TGTGCCATCAGTGACCAGCAGGGCAGGGACGAGCAGTACTTC.

The chain carries TRBV28 and TRBJ1-2; the match to TRBD1 covers 8 bases. Germline loops: CDR1 MDHEN, CDR2 SYDVKM. The CDR3 length is 15 residues. V shed 5 bases, J shed 1 base, and the junction held 6 bases outside the gene matches. As DNA, the CDR3 is TGTGCCAGCAGTCCAGGGGGCAGCTTTAACTATGGCTACACCTTC. Protein sequence: CASSPGGSFNYGYTF.

J is TRBJ1-2 and V is TRBV6-5, with D tentatively TRBD1 (5 bases). V dropped 5 bases and J dropped 8 bases, with 12 bases sitting between them. CDR1 is MNHEY, CDR2 SVGAGI, per germline. The CDR3 is made up of 12 amino acids. The chain's CDR3 is CASSVAGHGYTF. CDR3 nucleotides: TGTGCCAGCAGTGTTGCGGGGCACGGCTACACCTTC.

CDR3 region: CASSNTGYTEAFF. The CDR3 DNA reads TGTGCCAGCAGCAATACAGGGTACACTGAAGCTTTCTTT. This sequence joins TRBV5-8 and TRBJ1-1; TRBD1 is a possible D gene (6 bases). There are 13 residues in the CDR3. The V gene's germline CDR1 is SGHTS and CDR2 YDEGEE. V was shortened by 4 bases and J by 3 bases, with 10 bases between the two germline ends.

V and J are TRBV9 and TRBJ2-7; unclear D gene. Germline V gene data show CDR1 as SGDLS and CDR2 as YYNGEE. Trimming left V 0 bases short and J 0 bases short, with 10 bases between. The CDR3 totals 15 residues. Here the CDR3 reads CASSVGQATSYEQYF. The CDR3 coding sequence is TGTGCCAGCAGCGTAGGGCAGGCAACCTCCTACGAGCAGTACTTC.

The rearrangement uses TRBV5-4 and TRBJ2-2; 8 bases line up with TRBD1. CDR3 size: 15 residues. V lost 3 bases to trimming and J lost 8 bases; unmatched junction nucleotides: 9. Germline CDR1 SGHNT, CDR2 YYREEE (reference sequence). CDR3 residues: CASSYDRGFLGELFF. The CDR3 DNA follows: TGTGCCAGCAGCTACGACAGGGGTTTCTTGGGGGAGCTGTTTTTT. Looking up the rest from reference TRBV5-4 and TRBJ2-2 gives the full variable domain: ETGVTQSPTHLIKTRGQQVTLRCSSQSGHNTVSWYQQALGQGPQFIFQYYREEENGRGNFPPRFSGLQFPNYSSELNVNALELDDSALYLCASSYDRGFLGELFFGEGSRLTVL.

The chain links TRBV23-1 to TRBJ1-2; tentative D call: TRBD1 (6 bases). TRBV23-1 is noted as an ORF with a role that remains uncertain. Trimming removed 4 bases at V and 4 bases at J, with 19 bases between. CDR3 length: 16 residues. The CDR3 region is CASSRRSGGAVYGYTF. The CDR3 DNA sequence: TGCGCCAGCAGTCGACGGAGCGGGGGCGCAGTCTATGGCTACACCTTC.

The chain joins TRBV7-2 to TRBJ2-7; TRBD1 is a possible D gene (5 bases). Germline loops: CDR1 SGHTA, CDR2 FQGNSA. The CDR3 totals 14 residues. V was shortened by 0 bases and J by 4 bases, with 10 bases between the two germline ends. Here the CDR3 reads CASSLAGRAYEQYF. CDR3 in DNA: TGTGCCAGCAGCTTAGCTGGCAGGGCTTACGAGCAGTACTTC. Full variable domain (outside the CDR3, taken from reference TRBV7-2 and TRBJ2-7): GAGVSQSPSNKVTEKGKDVELRCDPISGHTALYWYRQSLGQGLEFLIYFQGNSAPDKSGLPSDRFSAERTGGSVSTLTIQRTQQEDSAVYLCASSLAGRAYEQYFGPGTRLTVT.

This sequence joins TRBV19 and TRBJ2-7, with 8 bases identical to TRBD2. The CDR3 extends over 12 amino acids. The ends lost 9 bases at V and 3 bases at J; junction bases unmatched: 4. CDR1 and CDR2 (germline): LNHDA, SQIVND (reference sequence). In DNA, the CDR3 is TGTGCCAGCGGGAGGGGTGACTACGAGCAGTACTTC. Translated: CASGRGDYEQYF. Supplemented by reference TRBV19 and TRBJ2-7, the full variable domain reads DGGITQSPKYLFRKEGQNVTLSCEQNLNHDAMYWYRQDPGQGLRLIYYSQIVNDFQKGDIAEGYSVSREKKESFPLTVTSAQKNPTAFYLCASGRGDYEQYFGPGTRLTVT.

The V gene is TRBV18, the J gene TRBJ1-6; TRBD1 matches 9 bases. Germline loops: CDR1 KGHSH, CDR2 LQKENI. V trimming: 4 bases; J trimming: 6 bases; junction bases outside the gene matches: 7. The CDR3 covers 16 residues. The CDR3 sequence is CASSLSGTGINSPLHF. The CDR3 nucleotides read TGTGCCAGCTCACTGTCCGGGACAGGGATTAATTCACCCCTCCACTTT.

V usage is TRBV29-1 and J usage is TRBJ2-1, with TRBD2 identical over 10 bases. The CDR3 runs 15 residues. J was trimmed by 2 bases and V by 7 bases; bases with no gene match: 8. CDR1 is SQVTM, CDR2 ANQGSEA, per germline. CDR3 DNA sequence: TGCAGCGCACGTCCGGGACTAGCGACCTACAATGAGCAGTTCTTC. Its protein product is CSARPGLATYNEQFF.

This clone was found a few times. V is TRBV5-5 and J is TRBJ2-3, with 9 bases identical to TRBD1. This CDR3 contains 17 residues. Germline V CDR1 and CDR2: SGHKS, YYEKEE (reference sequence). V dropped 4 bases and J dropped 1; count of bases not matched to a gene: 10. CDR3 protein: CASSARPGQGRTDTQYF. CDR3 in DNA: TGTGCCAGCAGCGCAAGACCGGGACAGGGTCGCACAGATACGCAGTATTTT. Full variable domain (outside the CDR3, taken from reference TRBV5-5 and TRBJ2-3): DAGVTQSPTHLIKTRGQQVTLRCSPISGHKSVSWYQQVLGQGPQFIFQYYEKEERGRGNFPDRFSARQFPNYSSELNVNALLLGDSALYLCASSARPGQGRTDTQYFGPGTRLTVL.

V usage is TRBV25-1 and J usage is TRBJ2-7; possible D gene TRBD2, 6 bases. V was shortened by 1 base and J by 4 bases, with 11 bases between the two germline ends. The germline V gene encodes CDR1 MGHDK and CDR2 SYGVNS. The CDR3 is made up of 14 amino acids. CDR3 sequence reads: CASSESGGLYEQYF. Written as DNA, the CDR3 is TGTGCCAGCAGTGAATCTGGGGGACTGTACGAGCAGTACTTC.